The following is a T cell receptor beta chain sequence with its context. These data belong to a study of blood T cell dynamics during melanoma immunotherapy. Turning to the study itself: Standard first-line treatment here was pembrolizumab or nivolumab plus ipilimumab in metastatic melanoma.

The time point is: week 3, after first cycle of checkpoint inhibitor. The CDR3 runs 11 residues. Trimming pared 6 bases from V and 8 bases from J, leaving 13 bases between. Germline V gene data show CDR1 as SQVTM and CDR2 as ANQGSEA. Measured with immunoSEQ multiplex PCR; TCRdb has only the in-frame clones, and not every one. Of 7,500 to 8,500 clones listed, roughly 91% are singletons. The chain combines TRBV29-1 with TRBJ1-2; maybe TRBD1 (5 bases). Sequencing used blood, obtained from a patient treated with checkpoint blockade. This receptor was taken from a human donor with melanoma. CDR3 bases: TGCAGCGTATACGGGGGACGAGGCTACACCTTC. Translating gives CSVYGGRGYTF. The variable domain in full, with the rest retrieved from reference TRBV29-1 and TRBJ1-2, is SAVISQKPSRDICQRGTSLTIQCQVDSQVTMMFWYRQQPGQSLTLIATANQGSEATYESGFVIDKFPISRPNLTFSTLTVSNMSPEDSSIYLCSVYGGRGYTFGSGTRLTVV.